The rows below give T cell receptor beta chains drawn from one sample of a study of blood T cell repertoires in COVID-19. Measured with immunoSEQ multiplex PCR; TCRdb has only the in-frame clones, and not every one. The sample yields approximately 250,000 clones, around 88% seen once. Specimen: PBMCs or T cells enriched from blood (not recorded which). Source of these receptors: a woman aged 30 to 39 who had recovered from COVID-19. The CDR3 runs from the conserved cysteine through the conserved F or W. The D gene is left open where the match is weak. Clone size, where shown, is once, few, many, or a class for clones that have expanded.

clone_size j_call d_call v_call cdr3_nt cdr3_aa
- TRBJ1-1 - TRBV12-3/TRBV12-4 TGTGCCAGCAGTTTCAACCGGGTCGCCAAAGCTTTCTTT CASSFNRVAKAFF
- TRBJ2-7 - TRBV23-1 TGCGCCGGGGGGTATGGCACCATCTCCTACGAGCAGTACTTC CAGGYGTISYEQYF
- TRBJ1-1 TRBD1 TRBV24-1 TGTGCCACCATGGGGGTTCGGACAGGGGTTGTTGAAGCTTTCTTT CATMGVRTGVVEAFF
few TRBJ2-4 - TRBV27 TGTGCCAGCAGTGCCTCCGGGGGAAACATTCAGTACTTC CASSASGGNIQYF
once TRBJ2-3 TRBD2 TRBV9 TGTGCCAGCAGCGTAGCTGCCCCTGGGGGAGCGGGATTCGTTGATACGCAGTATTTT CASSVAAPGGAGFVDTQYF
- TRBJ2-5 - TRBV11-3 TGTGCCAGCAGTTTGACGTCCGTTGAGGGTCAAGAGACCCAGTACTTC CASSLTSVEGQETQYF
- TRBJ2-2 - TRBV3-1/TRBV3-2 TGTGCCAGCAGCCGATTACAGGGAGCGGACACCGGGGAGCTGTTTTTT CASSRLQGADTGELFF
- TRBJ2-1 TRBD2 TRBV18 TGTGCCAGCTCACCGGGGGGGCTAGCGGGGAAGGCTCCCTACAATGAGCAGTTCTTC CASSPGGLAGKAPYNEQFF
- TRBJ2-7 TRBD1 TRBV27 TGTGCCAGCAGTTTGTATGAGGGGACAGGGAAAGAGCAGTACTTC CASSLYEGTGKEQYF
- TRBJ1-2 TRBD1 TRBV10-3 TGTGCCATCAGTGAGAGGGACAGGGTGGGAGGCTACACCTTC CAISERDRVGGYTF
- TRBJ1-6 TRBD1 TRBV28 TGTGCCAGCAGGCGACGGACAGGCTTGTCACCCCTCCACTTT CASRRRTGLSPLHF
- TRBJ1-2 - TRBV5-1 TGCGCCAGCAGCTTGGAGCATGGCTACACCTTC CASSLEHGYTF
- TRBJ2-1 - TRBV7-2 TGTGCCAGCAGCCCGCCCAACAGGGAAAATGAGCAGTTCTTC CASSPPNRENEQFF
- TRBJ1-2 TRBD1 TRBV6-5 TGTGCCAGCAGACCAGGGGGCAGCTATGGCTACACCTTC CASRPGGSYGYTF
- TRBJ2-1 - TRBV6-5 TGTGCCAGCAGTTGGTCCGGGGGCAATGAGCAGTTCTTC CASSWSGGNEQFF
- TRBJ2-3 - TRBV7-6 TGTGCCAGCAGCTTATTAGTGGGTAGCCATGGCCTGAGCACAGATACGCAGTATTTT CASSLLVGSHGLSTDTQYF
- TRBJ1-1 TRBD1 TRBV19 TGTGCCAGTATAGAACAGGGGAGAAACACTGAAGCTTTCTTT CASIEQGRNTEAFF
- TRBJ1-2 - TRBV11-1 TGTGCCAGCAGCTTAGGCAGTAACTATGGCTACACCTTC CASSLGSNYGYTF
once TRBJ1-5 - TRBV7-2 TGTGCCAGCAGCTTAGCCCCTTCATCGGGGGGCAATCAGCCCCAGCATTTT CASSLAPSSGGNQPQHF
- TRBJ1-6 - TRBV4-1 TGCGCCAGCAGGATCGGGACTCCCGGGTCCTATAATTCACCCCTCCACTTT CASRIGTPGSYNSPLHF
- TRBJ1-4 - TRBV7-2 TGTGCCAGCAGCAAGGCGCCAAGGGGCACTGAAAAACTGTTTTTT CASSKAPRGTEKLFF
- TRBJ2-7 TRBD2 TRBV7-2 TGTGCCAGCAGCACCAGACTAGCGGAAACCTACGAGCAGTACTTC CASSTRLAETYEQYF
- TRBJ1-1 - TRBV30 TGTGCCTGGACGGCAGGCCTCCCCCAGGCTTTCTTT CAWTAGLPQAFF
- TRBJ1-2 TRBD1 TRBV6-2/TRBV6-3 TGTGCCAGCAGTCGTGCCGGGACAGGGGTCGGTGGCTACACCTTC CASSRAGTGVGGYTF
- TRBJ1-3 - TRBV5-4 TGTGCCAGCAGCTTGGACTGGTTTTCTGGAAACACCATATATTTT CASSLDWFSGNTIYF
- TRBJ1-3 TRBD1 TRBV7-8 TGTGCCAGCAGCGTCCAGGGGGTAGCAGGAAACACCATATATTTT CASSVQGVAGNTIYF